The clone carrying this TCR beta chain was observed a single time. The sample comes from a study of radiotherapy plus CTLA-4 blockade in lung cancer. Looking at the study overall: The study recorded objective responses in around a sixth of patients and disease control in about 31%.

V shed 0 bases and J 2 bases; nucleotides not matched to a gene: 10. CDR3 length equals 19 residues. Germline V lookup: CDR1 SGDLS, CDR2 YYNGEE. TCRdb keeps only in-frame clones here, not all; method: immunoSEQ multiplex PCR. The sample holds over 60,000 clones, approximately 86% seen once. This specimen was peripheral blood, taken from a patient treated with radiotherapy plus ipilimumab. The gene calls are TRBV9 and TRBJ2-5, with 13 bases identical to TRBD2. This TCR was sampled from a human donor with non-small cell lung cancer who had stable disease on radiotherapy plus ipilimumab. The CDR3 loop is CASSVAGTSGVPSQETQYF. As DNA, the CDR3 is TGTGCCAGCAGCGTAGCGGGGACTAGCGGGGTACCTTCACAAGAGACCCAGTACTTC. Using reference TRBV9 and TRBJ2-5 for the parts outside the CDR3, the full variable domain is DSGVTQTPKHLITATGQRVTLRCSPRSGDLSVYWYQQSLDQGLQFLIQYYNGEERAKGNILERFSAQQFPDLHSELNLSSLELGDSALYFCASSVAGTSGVPSQETQYFGPGTRLLVL.